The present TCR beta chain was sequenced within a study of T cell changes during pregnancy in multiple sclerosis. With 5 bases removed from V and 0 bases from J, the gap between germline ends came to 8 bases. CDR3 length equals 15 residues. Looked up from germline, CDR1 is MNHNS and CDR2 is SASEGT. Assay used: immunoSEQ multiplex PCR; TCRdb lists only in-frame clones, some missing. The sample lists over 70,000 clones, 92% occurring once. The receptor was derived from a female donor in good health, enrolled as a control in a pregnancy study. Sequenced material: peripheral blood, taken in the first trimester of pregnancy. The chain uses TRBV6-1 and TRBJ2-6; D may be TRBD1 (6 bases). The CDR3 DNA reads TGTGCCAGCAGTCAGGACAGCTCTGGGGCCAACGTCCTGACTTTC. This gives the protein CASSQDSSGANVLTF.